This TCR beta chain was sequenced in a study of CD4 and CD8 cells across lung adenocarcinoma regions. Germline trimming cut 4 bases from V and 6 bases from J; bases unmatched to any gene: 5. This CDR3 comprises 16 residues. Looked up from germline, CDR1 is SGDLS and CDR2 is YYNGEE. TCRdb independently ran MiXCR on the PCR reads; one entry per CDR3 protein. Of about 12,000 distinct CDR3 sequences detected, about 45% appear once; the ten largest clones hold over 25%. The V and J genes are TRBV9 and TRBJ2-2; TRBD2 agrees at 14 bases. This TCR was sampled from a male donor with lung adenocarcinoma. The CD4 and CD8 labels of this study may be unreliable. The sample comprised CD8+ T cells from the margin of a lung tumor. CDR3 sequence: CASSPRTSGGPGELFF. The DNA of the CDR3 is TGTGCCAGCAGCCCCCGGACTAGCGGGGGGCCCGGGGAGCTGTTTTTT. Full variable domain (missing parts from reference TRBV9 and TRBJ2-2): DSGVTQTPKHLITATGQRVTLRCSPRSGDLSVYWYQQSLDQGLQFLIQYYNGEERAKGNILERFSAQQFPDLHSELNLSSLELGDSALYFCASSPRTSGGPGELFFGEGSRLTVL.